The present entry profiles one TCR beta chain with its context. The antigen remains unidentified. The record originates from a study of cytomegalovirus exposure and HLA in healthy donors. The study's findings and limits: A link between a missense DCLRE1C variant and TCR beta V- and J-gene trimming emerged from a later analysis. Data from an earlier analysis indicated that most TCR beta V segments were productive either about 87% or about 30% of the time. In a later analysis, donors in an Asian-associated ancestry cluster reportedly had fewer N-insertions in productive TCRs than the cohort mean.

Trimming pared 7 bases from V and 6 bases from J, leaving 13 bases between. Germline V lookup: CDR1 LNHDA, CDR2 SQIVND (reference sequence). This CDR3 has 13 residues. PCR was performed using 60 Vbeta and 13 Jbeta primers. Produced via immunoSEQ multiplex PCR; TCRdb's table is partial and in-frame only. The sample has 95,000 to 130,000 clones, 75% to 85% seen once. The genes are TRBV19 and TRBJ1-5, with a tentative D call TRBD1 (5 bases). Sequenced sample: PBMCs. This TCR was recovered from a man aged 30 to 45 in good health and CMV-seropositive. CDR3 sequence (DNA): TGTGCCAGTAAGTCTAGGGGCTTTCAGCCCCAGCATTTT. Its translation is CASKSRGFQPQHF.